This entry lists 27 T cell receptor beta chains sequenced from one sample in a study of T cell repertoires in cytomegalovirus infection. MiXCR, applied by TCRdb to the reads, yields one record per CDR3 protein. The sample yields roughly 760,000 distinct CDR3 sequences, roughly a third seen once. Sequencing used PBMCs. Every receptor here comes from a human donor in good health (CMV status not recorded). Some clones in this sample may be carry-over from other donors' samples.

The chain links TRBV19 to TRBJ2-1; 8 nucleotides agree with TRBD2. The V gene's germline CDR1 is LNHDA and CDR2 SQIVND (reference sequence). After removal of 4 bases from V and 7 bases from J, the junction contained 18 bases not matched to a gene. The length of the CDR3 is 18 residues. This chain's CDR3 is CASSSPPGVLAAVNEQFF. CDR3 nucleotides: TGTGCCAGTAGTAGCCCCCCGGGGGTACTAGCGGCGGTGAATGAGCAGTTCTTC.

This clonotype was observed many times. The chain carries TRBV12-3 or TRBV12-4 and TRBJ2-7; D gene ambiguous. The ends were cut back, 3 bases at V and 7 bases at J, with 10 bases in the middle. The CDR3 has 12 residues. The CDR3 bases are TGTGCCAGCAGTTTGGCCTGGAGAGAGCAGTACTTC. This sequence encodes CASSLAWREQYF.

This clonotype was detected only a few times. The gene calls are TRBV2 and TRBJ1-5; no clear D. CDR1 is SNHLY, CDR2 FYNNEI, per germline. Trimming took off 6 bases at V and 1 base at J, with 7 bases between the two ends. The CDR3 length is 13 residues. CDR3 DNA sequence: TGTGCCAGCAGGATGGGGAGCAATCAGCCCCAGCATTTT. Translating gives CASRMGSNQPQHF.

This clonotype was recorded a few times. The chain recombines TRBV4-2 with TRBJ2-5; the D gene is possibly TRBD2 (5 bases). The CDR3 loop spans 15 amino acids. Trimming stripped 1 base from V and 5 bases from J, with 14 bases between. Germline lookup yields CDR1 LGHNA and CDR2 YNFKEQ. The CDR3 sequence is CASSQAGESGETQYF. The CDR3, as DNA: TGTGCCAGCAGCCAAGCCGGGGAATCCGGGGAGACCCAGTACTTC.

In its sample, this clonotype was seen a few times. This chain connects TRBV4-2 to TRBJ2-3, with D uncertain. The CDR3 has 14 residues. V was clipped by 2 bases and J by 1 base, with 7 bases between them. Germline V lookup: CDR1 LGHNA, CDR2 YNFKEQ. CDR3 sequence: CASSQSLGTDTQYF. CDR3 nucleotides: TGTGCCAGCAGCCAATCGCTAGGCACAGATACGCAGTATTTT.

The sample holds a few counts of this clonotype. The rearrangement uses TRBV10-3 and TRBJ2-5, with D possibly being TRBD1 or TRBD2 (5 bases each). Germline lookup yields CDR1 ENHRY and CDR2 SYGVKD. CDR3 size: 13 residues. Trimming removed 7 bases from V and 3 bases from J, with 12 bases in between. The chain's CDR3 is CAINRDPKETQYF. The CDR3 DNA sequence: TGTGCCATCAATCGGGACCCTAAAGAGACCCAGTACTTC.

This chain uses TRBV6-5 with TRBJ1-1; D ambiguous. V was cut by 0 bases and J by 5 bases, with 16 bases left in between. The V gene's germline CDR1 is MNHEY and CDR2 SVGAGI. The CDR3 totals 16 residues. The DNA for the CDR3 is TGTGCCAGCAGTTACTCGACCGCAGTCCGTAGTACTGAAGCTTTCTTT. Protein sequence: CASSYSTAVRSTEAFF.

This clonotype was seen a handful of times. The chain joins TRBV12-3 or TRBV12-4 to TRBJ2-1, with D possibly being TRBD1 or TRBD2 (5 bases each). V was trimmed by 4 bases and J by 1 base, leaving 8 bases between them. The CDR3 is 14 amino acids. The CDR3 is CASSYWGSYNEQFF. CDR3 DNA: TGTGCCAGCAGTTATTGGGGGTCCTACAATGAGCAGTTCTTC.

With respect to this clonotype: Likely a read error: the CDR3 ends without its conserved phenylalanine or tryptophan. The limits of the CDR3 on the DNA are not certain, so only TCRdb's listed CDR3 is given. This chain connects TRBV28 to TRBJ1-2; no check of the table's D call, TRBD1, against the DNA was made. The CDR3 totals 14 residues, both ends included. Germline-derived CDR1 and CDR2 are MDHEN and SYDVKM. The CDR3 sequence: CASSLDRVGYGYTL.

Only a few counts were recorded for this clonotype. This sequence joins TRBV19 and TRBJ1-1, with TRBD1 matching over 10 bases. CDR1 and CDR2 from the germline V gene are LNHDA and SQIVND (reference sequence). With 5 bases clipped from V and 5 bases from J, the junction kept 14 bases outside the gene matches. This CDR3 region has 17 residues. In nucleotides, the CDR3 is TGTGCCAGTAGTGATCCGGAGGTGGGACAGGGGTGGACTGAAGCTTTCTTT. It codes for CASSDPEVGQGWTEAFF.

The gene calls are TRBV27 and TRBJ2-7; D unresolved. The V and J ends lost 7 bases and 4 bases respectively, with 8 bases between them. CDR1 and CDR2 from the germline V gene are MNHEY and SMNVEV (reference sequence). This CDR3 has 11 residues. The CDR3 region has the DNA TGTGCCAGCACCGACGGATACGAGCAGTACTTC. Amino acids: CASTDGYEQYF.

This rearrangement joins TRBV12-3 or TRBV12-4 to TRBJ1-3, with TRBD1 matching over 7 bases. V gave up 6 bases and J gave up 4 bases; unmatched junction bases: 6. This CDR3 has 14 amino acids. CDR3 sequence (DNA): TGTGCCAGCAGCGAAGGGGGCATGGGAAACACCATATATTTT. As protein: CASSEGGMGNTIYF.

This clonotype was observed at least ten times. The gene calls are TRBV20-1 and TRBJ1-5; D ambiguous. Deletions cut 6 bases from V and 2 bases from J, with 14 bases between. Germline CDR1 is DFQATT and CDR2 is SNEGSKA (reference sequence). There are 14 residues in the CDR3. CDR3 sequence: CSARPLRGNQPQHF. The CDR3, as DNA: TGCAGTGCGAGACCGCTTAGGGGCAATCAGCCCCAGCATTTT.

The rearrangement links TRBV28 to TRBJ1-5; D is perhaps TRBD1 (5 bases). The CDR3 runs to 15 residues. Trimming stripped 6 bases from V and 4 bases from J, with 16 bases between. Per germline, CDR1 MDHEN and CDR2 SYDVKM. The CDR3 loop reads CASRPQGERNQPQHF. CDR3 sequence (DNA): TGTGCCAGCAGACCCCAGGGTGAACGAAATCAGCCCCAGCATTTT.

The chain uses TRBV4-1 and TRBJ2-3, with D possibly matching TRBD1 (6 bases). Per germline, CDR1 MGHRA and CDR2 YSYEKL. The CDR3 runs to 15 residues. V was clipped by 1 base and J by 7 bases, with 15 bases between them. CDR3 in amino acids: CASSQVGDTAYTQYF. The DNA of the CDR3 is TGCGCCAGCAGCCAAGTTGGGGACACCGCTTATACGCAGTATTTT.

This clonotype was observed at least ten times. A junction end diverges from the germline sequence, so it may reflect a read error. The rearrangement links TRBV7-9 to TRBJ2-7; the match to TRBD2 covers 9 bases. The CDR3 has 15 residues. Germline CDR1 and CDR2: SEHNR and FQNEAQ (reference sequence). CDR3 protein: CASSLGLAGTYEQYF. The CDR3 DNA is TGTGCCAGCAGTTTAGGGCTAGCGGGAACCTACGAGCAGTACTTC.

This clonotype was seen repeatedly, ten times or more. This chain connects TRBV7-8 to TRBJ2-1, with TRBD2 as a possible D gene (7 bases). Germline V gives CDR1 SGHVS, CDR2 FQNEAQ. Trimming shortened V by 6 bases and J by 6 bases, and 18 bases separated the two germline ends. The CDR3 is made up of 15 amino acids. The CDR3 sequence: CASRTFSGGPNEQFF. In DNA, the CDR3 is TGTGCCAGCAGGACCTTTTCGGGGGGCCCCAATGAGCAGTTCTTC.

The chain couples TRBV19 to TRBJ2-7, with D tentatively TRBD2 (6 bases). The germline V and J ends were trimmed by 7 bases and 2 bases, with 15 bases remaining between them. This CDR3 has 14 amino acids. Germline V gives CDR1 LNHDA, CDR2 SQIVND (reference sequence). CDR3 residues: CASTPGRGAYEQYF. The DNA of the CDR3 is TGTGCCAGTACTCCGGGACGCGGGGCCTACGAGCAGTACTTC.

This clonotype was detected a few times. The chain couples TRBV6-8 to TRBJ1-1, with no clear D. Germline V gene lookup returns CDR1 MNHGY and CDR2 SAAAGT. This CDR3 has 11 amino acids. The ends were cut back, 3 bases at V and 8 bases at J, with 7 bases in the middle. In nucleotides, the CDR3 is TGTGCCAGCAGTTATGATTGGGAAGCTTTCTTT. It codes for CASSYDWEAFF.

In its sample, this clonotype was seen a few times. The rearrangement uses TRBV19 and TRBJ2-1; 11 bases fit TRBD2. Trimming at V came to 8 bases and at J to 3 bases, leaving 6 bases not matched to a gene. CDR1 is LNHDA and CDR2 is SQIVND in the germline V gene (reference sequence). The CDR3 spans 15 residues. CDR3 sequence: CASCSGGAHYNEQFF. CDR3 in DNA: TGTGCCAGTTGTAGCGGGGGGGCACACTACAATGAGCAGTTCTTC.

This clonotype has only a few counts. V gene TRBV12-3 or TRBV12-4 combines with J gene TRBJ1-6, with D unresolved. The CDR3 consists of 15 residues. Trimming cost V 6 bases and J 1 base, with 10 bases left between them. The CDR3 bases are TGTGCCAGCAGGCTATACAATTCCTATAATTCACCCCTCCACTTT. The encoded protein is CASRLYNSYNSPLHF.

The rearrangement joins TRBV5-6 to TRBJ2-5; D is perhaps TRBD1 (6 bases). This CDR3 is 17 amino acids long. Trimming left V 4 bases short and J 5 bases short, with 24 bases between. CDR1 and CDR2 from the germline V gene are SGHDT and YYEEEE. The CDR3 DNA reads TGTGCCAGCAGCAGTACCGGGACAAGGGGTAACATGGAGACCCAGTACTTC. Encoded protein: CASSSTGTRGNMETQYF.

The table lists this clonotype with many counts. The chain carries TRBV7-2 and TRBJ2-1, with 9 positions matching TRBD1. Trimming removed 6 bases from V and 2 bases from J; junction bases left unmatched: 8. The CDR3 contains 16 residues. Per the germline V gene, CDR1 is SGHTA and CDR2 is FQGNSA. The CDR3 DNA reads as TGTGCCAGCAGACGAGACCGGACAGGGGCCTACAATGAGCAGTTCTTC. It encodes CASRRDRTGAYNEQFF.

The rearrangement links TRBV28 to TRBJ1-1; D is unclear. V lost 3 bases to trimming and J lost 7 bases, with 9 bases between them. The germline V gene has CDR1 MDHEN and CDR2 SYDVKM. The CDR3 extends over 12 amino acids. CDR3 protein: CASSFRDVEAFF. The CDR3 bases are TGTGCCAGCAGTTTTCGCGACGTTGAAGCTTTCTTT.

The J gene is TRBJ1-1, the V gene TRBV5-1, with D possibly matching TRBD1 (6 bases). Germline CDR1 SGHRS, CDR2 YFSETQ. Between the trimmed V and J ends, which lost 4 bases and 5 bases, there was a span of 18 bases. The CDR3 spans 15 residues. The CDR3 is CASSHDTGRVTEAFF. CDR3 nucleotide sequence: TGCGCCAGCAGCCACGATACAGGGAGGGTAACTGAAGCTTTCTTT.

In this sample, this clonotype turned up many times. The rearrangement links TRBV7-2 to TRBJ1-5; D remains ambiguous. From germline, CDR1 is SGHTA and CDR2 FQGNSA. Trimming took off 1 base at V and 7 bases at J, with 11 bases between the two ends. The CDR3 covers 14 residues. CDR3 amino acids: CASSLGGRTQPQHF. CDR3 coding DNA: TGTGCCAGCAGCTTAGGAGGCCGAACCCAGCCCCAGCATTTT.

J is TRBJ1-2 and V is TRBV28, with D unclear. Germline V gene sequence: CDR1 MDHEN, CDR2 SYDVKM. This CDR3 has 13 amino acids. Trimming pared 8 bases from V and 8 bases from J, leaving 18 bases between. The DNA of the CDR3 is TGTGCCAGCCAGAGAACAGTCGGCGCAGGCTACACCTTC. Amino acids: CASQRTVGAGYTF.